The TCR beta chain described here comes from a study of a mutant IDH1 vaccine in newly diagnosed glioma. Study results and limitations: Detectable vaccine-induced immune responses arose in roughly 93% of patients.

Time point denoted: baseline, week 1 (first vaccination visit). Specified treatment: pre-vaccination baseline after standard-of-care therapy. Some clones are missing from TCRdb's copy, which holds only in-frame ones; the method was immunoSEQ multiplex PCR. Seen here are approximately 52,000 clones, around three quarters observed once, and the top ten hold roughly 1.9%. V shed 4 bases, J shed 0 bases, and the junction held 8 bases outside the gene matches. The CDR3 covers 18 residues. Per germline, CDR1 MNHNS and CDR2 SASEGT. Comments on this clone: Its cognate antigen is unknown.

This sample comprised PBMCs, obtained from a glioma patient treated with radiotherapy, temozolomide or both. The source of this sequence is a woman between 40 and 55 years old with glioma. The chain links TRBV6-1 to TRBJ2-7; TRBD2 matches at 14 bases. The CDR3 region has the DNA TGTGCCAGCAGTGTTGTCGGACTAGCGGGGGGATACTCCTACGAGCAGTACTTC. It encodes CASSVVGLAGGYSYEQYF.